The clone carrying this T cell receptor beta chain was observed at least ten times. The authors built TCR beta libraries using iRepertoire HTBI primers and Arm-PCR of CDR3 regions. Authors' data handling: Roughly 65 TRBV and approximately 13 TRBJ segments were identified across samples. Via MiXCR, TCRdb re-called the multiplex PCR reads, giving one row per CDR3 protein. It is TCRdb's table, rather than the study itself, that gives the V and J calls and clone size. Of 400,000 to 550,000 distinct CDR3 sequences detected, 15% to 20% appear once; the ten largest clones hold around 11%. The data are from a study of regulatory T cells in long-lasting Graves disease. Regarding time point: newly diagnosed GD, antithyroid drugs for less than 3 months. TCR sequences were obtained from RNA taken from PBMCs. Germline V gene lookup returns CDR1 MNHNS and CDR2 SASEGT. The CDR3 extends over 13 amino acids. The V segment lost 8 bases and the J segment 3 bases; nucleotides outside the gene matches: 2.

The same specimen was also included in a second study, on T cells in Graves' hyperthyroidism and ophthalmopathy. As that study records: The study enrolled patients aged 18 to 65 with newly diagnosed hyperthyroidism of under 2 months' duration. In the blood, most expanded thyroid clonotypes above 0.001 appeared as well.

The material sequenced was peripheral blood mononuclear cells (PBMCs), taken at new diagnosis, from a patient treated with antithyroid drugs. This receptor was taken from a woman younger than 45 with Graves disease. The chain has TRBV6-1 and TRBJ2-5, with TRBD2 matching 11 bases. The CDR3, as DNA: TGTGCCAGCCGGGGACTAGCGGAAGAGACCCAGTACTTC. Translated: CASRGLAEETQYF.